This T cell receptor (beta chain) stems from a study of CD8 T cells in Susac syndrome. An amount of RNA that ranged from roughly 0.5 to 1 ug was reverse transcribed with random hexamers. TCR beta CDR3 was amplified by immunoSEQ covering 54 Vbeta and 13 Jbeta. MiXCR, applied by TCRdb to the immunoSEQ multiplex PCR reads, yields one record per CDR3 protein. The repertoire holds some 150,000 distinct CDR3 sequences, roughly 95% seen once, with around 0.15% in the top ten. V lost 2 bases to trimming and J lost 0 bases; unmatched junction nucleotides: 9. This CDR3 contains 18 residues. Germline loops: CDR1 ENHRY, CDR2 SYGVKD. Sequencing targeted TCR beta in T cells from blood (CD8+ and CD4+).

This clonotype originated in a human donor with multiple sclerosis. Sequenced material: CD8+ T cells from PBMCs. V and J are TRBV10-3 and TRBJ2-3, with 9 bases aligning to TRBD2. CDR3 nucleotide sequence: TGTGCCATCAGTGAGGTGCGGGGGGGTTTGGGAAGCACAGATACGCAGTATTTT. This gives the protein CAISEVRGGLGSTDTQYF.